The clone carrying this TCR beta chain occurred a few times. A clone one base away is much larger, so this may be a read error. This sample was included in a study of tumor and adjacent non-tumor tissue in lung cancer. RNA was extracted from bulk tissue without any cell sorting. The normal lung tissue was taken more than 3 cm from the tumor edge. Newly diagnosed lung cancer patients had thoracic surgery in China, August–November 2014, without prior chemotherapy. Three rounds of nested PCR, following a modified ARM-PCR protocol, produced the TCRbeta library. In TCRdb, the multiplex PCR reads were re-called with MiXCR into one record per CDR3 protein. Here the sample spans more than 35,000 distinct CDR3 sequences, roughly two thirds being singletons. This TCR derives from a woman aged 40 to 50 with non-small cell lung cancer. Input material: distant non-tumor lung tissue.

This CDR3 reads CVSSLADGTEAFF. CDR3 bases: TGTGTCAGCAGTTTAGCTGACGGCACTGAAGCTTTCTTT. V gene TRBV12-3 or TRBV12-4 combines with J gene TRBJ1-1; no clear D. The CDR3 consists of 13 residues.